The next 20 T cell receptor beta chains were all read from a single sample in a study of shared clonotypes between healthy human individuals. Sequencing used immunoSEQ multiplex PCR; TCRdb keeps in-frame clones, though not all of them. The sample records more than 200,000 clones, over 50% being singletons. The specimen was memory CD4+ T cells sorted from blood. Subset: CD45RA-negative fraction. The receptors stem from a man aged 25-45 years in good health.

The chain couples TRBV7-2 to TRBJ1-1, with TRBD1 matching 10 bases. From germline, CDR1 is SGHTA and CDR2 FQGNSA. V gave up 5 bases and J gave up 11 bases; unmatched junction bases: 8. The CDR3 is 13 amino acids. The CDR3 DNA reads as TGTGCCAGCAGCCCGGGACAGGGGAGGCTTGCTTTCTTT. Translating gives CASSPGQGRLAFF.

V usage is TRBV2 and J usage is TRBJ2-3, with TRBD2 matching over 9 bases. CDR1 SNHLY and CDR2 FYNNEI come from the germline V gene. CDR3 length equals 15 residues. The ends lost 2 bases at V and 4 bases at J; junction bases unmatched: 4. The CDR3 protein is CASSELGLAPDTQYF. In DNA form, the CDR3 reads TGTGCCAGCAGTGAATTGGGACTAGCCCCAGATACGCAGTATTTT.

This clone was counted between two and nine times. This sequence joins TRBV7-8 and TRBJ2-7; a weak D match, TRBD2 (5 bases). The germline gives CDR1 SGHVS, CDR2 FQNEAQ. V was trimmed by 2 bases and J by 5 bases, leaving 10 bases between them. This CDR3 has 13 amino acids. The CDR3 DNA follows: TGTGCCAGCAGCTTACGGGGAATCGACGAGCAGTACTTC. The encoded protein is CASSLRGIDEQYF.

This chain links TRBV5-4 with TRBJ2-1; D gene ambiguous. This CDR3 spans 15 amino acids. Trimming took off 1 base at V and 4 bases at J, with 12 bases between the two ends. Looked up from germline, CDR1 is SGHNT and CDR2 is YYREEE (reference sequence). CDR3 sequence reads: CASSLHQIQYNEQFF. The CDR3 nucleotides are TGTGCCAGCAGCTTGCACCAAATACAGTACAATGAGCAGTTCTTC.

This clone was recorded once. Other nucleotide sequences in the sample specify the same CDR3. The chain combines TRBV5-1 with TRBJ2-2; unclear D gene. Germline values: CDR1 SGHRS, CDR2 YFSETQ. The CDR3 is 12 amino acids. V was shortened by 0 bases and J by 6 bases, with 3 bases between the two germline ends. CDR3 in amino acids: CASSLVSGELFF. The CDR3 DNA sequence: TGCGCCAGCAGCTTGGTGTCCGGGGAGCTGTTTTTT.

The chain couples TRBV28 to TRBJ1-2; no clear D gene. The V end was cut by 4 bases, the J end by 10 bases, with 13 bases between. This CDR3 has 12 amino acids. Germline values: CDR1 MDHEN, CDR2 SYDVKM. The CDR3 bases are TGTGCCAGCAGTTCGAGGGCAGAGGACTACACCTTC. As protein: CASSSRAEDYTF.

J is TRBJ2-1 and V is TRBV4-3; 8 positions agree with TRBD2. Germline V gene sequence: CDR1 LGHNA, CDR2 YSLEER. This CDR3 contains 17 residues. After removal of 1 base from V and 8 bases from J, the junction contained 13 bases not matched to a gene. This chain's CDR3 is CASSQVVGAGVGDEQFF. DNA for the CDR3: TGCGCCAGCAGCCAAGTGGTAGGAGCGGGAGTCGGCGATGAGCAGTTCTTC.

V and J are TRBV5-1 and TRBJ2-7, with no clear D. The CDR3 length is 14 residues. The V gene's germline CDR1 is SGHRS and CDR2 YFSETQ. V was pared by 9 bases and J by 1 base, with 17 bases between. The CDR3 here is CATTRDSWSYEQYF. The CDR3 bases are TGCGCCACCACAAGGGATAGCTGGTCCTACGAGCAGTACTTC.

This chain links TRBV7-2 with TRBJ2-7; 8 nucleotides match TRBD2. With 2 bases clipped from V and 6 bases from J, the junction kept 3 bases outside the gene matches. The CDR3 has 13 residues. CDR1 SGHTA and CDR2 FQGNSA come from the germline V gene. This CDR3 reads CASSLSGSSEQYF. Written as DNA, the CDR3 is TGTGCCAGCAGCTTAAGCGGGAGTAGCGAGCAGTACTTC. The full variable domain, in which reference TRBV7-2 and TRBJ2-7 provide the parts outside the CDR3, is GAGVSQSPSNKVTEKGKDVELRCDPISGHTALYWYRQSLGQGLEFLIYFQGNSAPDKSGLPSDRFSAERTGGSVSTLTIQRTQQEDSAVYLCASSLSGSSEQYFGPGTRLTVT.

This chain links TRBV7-9 with TRBJ1-4; no clear D. There are 14 residues in the CDR3. Germline lookup yields CDR1 SEHNR and CDR2 FQNEAQ (reference sequence). V lost 2 bases and J lost 7, with 11 bases in between. In DNA, the CDR3 is TGTGCCAGCAGCTTAAAACCATGGAGTGAAAAACTGTTTTTT. Amino acid sequence: CASSLKPWSEKLFF.

This chain uses TRBV6-5 with TRBJ1-5; TRBD1 agrees at 7 bases. Germline V gene lookup returns CDR1 MNHEY and CDR2 SVGAGI. Trimming took 7 bases from V and 4 from J; bases not matched to a gene: 4. This CDR3 has 13 residues. CDR3 coding DNA: TGTGCCAGCACTACAGGGGAAAATCAGCCCCAGCATTTT. Its translation is CASTTGENQPQHF.

This clone has a count of ten or more. J is TRBJ2-7 and V is TRBV6-9; D not resolved. Germline values: CDR1 MNHGY, CDR2 SVAAGI. V shed 4 bases and J shed 0 bases, with 10 bases lying between them. The CDR3 is 14 residues long. For the CDR3, the DNA is TGTGCCAGCAGTTCAGAGCCATTCTCCTACGAGCAGTACTTC. The encoded protein is CASSSEPFSYEQYF.

The V gene is TRBV2, the J gene TRBJ2-1; a weak D match, TRBD2 (6 bases). With 4 bases removed from V and 6 bases from J, the gap between germline ends came to 16 bases. In germline, CDR1 is SNHLY, CDR2 FYNNEI. The CDR3 spans 15 residues. CDR3 DNA: TGTGCCAGCAGTGCCCAGACTAGTTTGGCCAATGAGCAGTTCTTC. It translates to CASSAQTSLANEQFF.

The chain employs TRBV19 and TRBJ2-2; TRBD1 matches at 8 bases. Germline loops: CDR1 LNHDA, CDR2 SQIVND (reference sequence). The CDR3 contains 15 residues. With V trimmed by 6 bases and J by 1 base, 4 bases remained unmatched. The CDR3 DNA follows: TGTGCCAGTAGCCTCGACAGGGGGAACACCGGGGAGCTGTTTTTT. It is translated as CASSLDRGNTGELFF. The full variable domain, with the rest looked up from reference TRBV19 and TRBJ2-2, is DGGITQSPKYLFRKEGQNVTLSCEQNLNHDAMYWYRQDPGQGLRLIYYSQIVNDFQKGDIAEGYSVSREKKESFPLTVTSAQKNPTAFYLCASSLDRGNTGELFFGEGSRLTVL.

V usage is TRBV5-1 and J usage is TRBJ2-1; D gene unclear. Per germline, CDR1 SGHRS and CDR2 YFSETQ. Trimming removed 4 bases from V and 9 bases from J, with 14 bases in between. CDR3 size: 13 residues. CDR3 amino acids: CASSPQRQTEQFF. The CDR3 DNA follows: TGCGCCAGCAGCCCCCAACGACAAACTGAGCAGTTCTTC.

CDR3 in DNA: TGTGCCATCAGTGGGAACGCTCGATCCTACGAGCAGTACTTC. This sequence encodes CAISGNARSYEQYF. The V gene is TRBV10-3, the J gene TRBJ2-7; no clear D gene. CDR3 length equals 14 residues. V lost 4 bases to trimming and J lost 1 base, with 11 bases between them. Germline assignment: CDR1 ENHRY and CDR2 SYGVKD.

This clone was observed many times. V and J are TRBV5-1 and TRBJ2-7; maybe TRBD2 (5 bases). V was clipped by 0 bases and J by 3 bases, with 10 bases between them. The CDR3 runs 14 residues. CDR1 is SGHRS and CDR2 is YFSETQ in the germline V gene. Written as DNA, the CDR3 is TGCGCCAGCAGCTTGGGGACTGCCCTCTACGAGCAGTACTTC. Translation: CASSLGTALYEQYF.

V and J are TRBV6-6 and TRBJ2-1, with 13 bases identical to TRBD2. The CDR3 is 15 amino acids. The junction had 8 bases not matched to a gene; V was cut back by 7 bases and J by 8 bases. From germline, CDR1 is MNHNY and CDR2 SVGAGI (reference sequence). The CDR3 bases are TGTGCCAGCACCGAACGACTAGCGGGAGGACATGAGCAGTTCTTC. This codes for CASTERLAGGHEQFF.

This clone has at least ten counts. The gene calls are TRBV27 and TRBJ2-3; 10 positions match TRBD2. The CDR3 spans 15 residues. Trimming cost V 6 bases and J 4 bases; bases outside gene matches: 7. Per the germline V gene, CDR1 is MNHEY and CDR2 is SMNVEV (reference sequence). The CDR3 DNA sequence: TGTGCCAGCAGAACAGCGGGAGGGTATGCAGATACGCAGTATTTT. As protein: CASRTAGGYADTQYF.

This clone was detected only a few times. This rearrangement joins TRBV25-1 to TRBJ2-4; 10 bases fit TRBD1. V trimming: 5 bases; J trimming: 1 base; junction bases outside the gene matches: 8. This CDR3 has 17 amino acids. Looked up from germline, CDR1 is MGHDK and CDR2 is SYGVNS. The CDR3 sequence is CASSPGTGEGAKNIQYF. The CDR3 bases are TGTGCCAGCAGTCCCGGGACAGGGGAAGGGGCCAAAAACATTCAGTACTTC.